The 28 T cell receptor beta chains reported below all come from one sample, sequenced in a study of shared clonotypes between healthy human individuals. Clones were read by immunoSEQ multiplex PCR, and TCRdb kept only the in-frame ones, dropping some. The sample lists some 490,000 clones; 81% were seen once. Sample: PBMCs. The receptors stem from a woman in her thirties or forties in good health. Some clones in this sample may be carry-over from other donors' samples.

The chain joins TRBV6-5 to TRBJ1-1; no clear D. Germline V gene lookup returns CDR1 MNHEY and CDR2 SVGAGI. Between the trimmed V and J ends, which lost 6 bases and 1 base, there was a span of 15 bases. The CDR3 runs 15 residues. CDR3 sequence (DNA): TGTGCCAGCAGACCTAGGGCTTTCGGGAACACTGAAGCTTTCTTT. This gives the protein CASRPRAFGNTEAFF.

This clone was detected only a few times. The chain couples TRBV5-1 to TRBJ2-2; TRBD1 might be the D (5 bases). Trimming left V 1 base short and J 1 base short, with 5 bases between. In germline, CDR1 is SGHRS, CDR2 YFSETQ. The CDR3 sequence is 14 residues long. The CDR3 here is CASSLTGNTGELFF. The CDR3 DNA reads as TGCGCCAGCAGCTTGACAGGGAACACCGGGGAGCTGTTTTTT.

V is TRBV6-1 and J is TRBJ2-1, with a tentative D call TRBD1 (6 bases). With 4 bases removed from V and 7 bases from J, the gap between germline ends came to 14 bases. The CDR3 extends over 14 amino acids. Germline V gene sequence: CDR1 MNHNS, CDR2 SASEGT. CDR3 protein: CASSGYDRPNEQFF. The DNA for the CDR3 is TGTGCCAGCAGTGGGTATGACAGGCCAAATGAGCAGTTCTTC.

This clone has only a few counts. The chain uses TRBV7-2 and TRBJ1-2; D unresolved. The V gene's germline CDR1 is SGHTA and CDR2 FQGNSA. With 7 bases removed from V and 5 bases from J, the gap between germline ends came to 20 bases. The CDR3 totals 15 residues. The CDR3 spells CASNQPFLRWYGYTF. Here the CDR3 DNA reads TGTGCCAGCAACCAACCCTTCCTGCGTTGGTATGGCTACACCTTC. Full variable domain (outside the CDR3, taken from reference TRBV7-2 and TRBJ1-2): GAGVSQSPSNKVTEKGKDVELRCDPISGHTALYWYRQSLGQGLEFLIYFQGNSAPDKSGLPSDRFSAERTGGSVSTLTIQRTQQEDSAVYLCASNQPFLRWYGYTFGSGTRLTVV.

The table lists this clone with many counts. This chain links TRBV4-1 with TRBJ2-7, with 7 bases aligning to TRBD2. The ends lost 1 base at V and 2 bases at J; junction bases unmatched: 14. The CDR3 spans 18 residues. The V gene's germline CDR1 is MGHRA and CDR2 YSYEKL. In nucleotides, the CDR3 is TGCGCCAGCAGCCAAGCTACGGCCGGGACTAACCTACCCTACGAGCAGTACTTC. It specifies CASSQATAGTNLPYEQYF.

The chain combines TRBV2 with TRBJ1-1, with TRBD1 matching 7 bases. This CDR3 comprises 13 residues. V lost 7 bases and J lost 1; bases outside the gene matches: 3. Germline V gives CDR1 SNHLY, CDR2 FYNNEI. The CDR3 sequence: CASTQGRNTEAFF. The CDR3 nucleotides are TGTGCCAGCACACAGGGGAGGAACACTGAAGCTTTCTTT.

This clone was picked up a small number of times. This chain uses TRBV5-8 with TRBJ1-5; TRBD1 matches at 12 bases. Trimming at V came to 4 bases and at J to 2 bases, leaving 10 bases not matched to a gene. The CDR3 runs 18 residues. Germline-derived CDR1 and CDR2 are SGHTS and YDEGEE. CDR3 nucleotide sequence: TGTGCCAGCAGCCCGGGGACAGGGGGCGCGATGGGCAATCAGCCCCAGCATTTT. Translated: CASSPGTGGAMGNQPQHF.

CDR3 in DNA: TGTGCCAGCAGCCTAAGTGACAGGATCTATAGCAATCAGCCCCAGCATTTT. As protein: CASSLSDRIYSNQPQHF. This chain uses TRBV28 with TRBJ1-5, with D tentatively TRBD1 (6 bases). CDR1 MDHEN and CDR2 SYDVKM come from the germline V gene. Trimming took 6 bases from V and 0 from J, leaving 18 bases between them. The CDR3 has 17 residues.

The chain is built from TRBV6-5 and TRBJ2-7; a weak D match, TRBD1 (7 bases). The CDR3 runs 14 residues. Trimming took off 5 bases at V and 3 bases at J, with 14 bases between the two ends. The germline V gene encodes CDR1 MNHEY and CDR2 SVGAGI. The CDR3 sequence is CASSEDREVYEQYF. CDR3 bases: TGTGCCAGCAGTGAAGACAGGGAGGTCTACGAGCAGTACTTC.

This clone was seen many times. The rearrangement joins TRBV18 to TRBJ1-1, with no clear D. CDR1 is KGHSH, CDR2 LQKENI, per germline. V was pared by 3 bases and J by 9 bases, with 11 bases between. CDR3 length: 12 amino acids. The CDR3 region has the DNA TGTGCCAGCTCACCCGTTACGGGGAAAGCTTTCTTT. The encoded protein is CASSPVTGKAFF.

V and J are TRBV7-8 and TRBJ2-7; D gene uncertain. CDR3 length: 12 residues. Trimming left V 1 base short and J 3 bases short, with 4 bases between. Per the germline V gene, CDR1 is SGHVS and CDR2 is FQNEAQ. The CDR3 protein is CASSLGSYEQYF. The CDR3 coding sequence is TGTGCCAGCAGCTTAGGGAGCTACGAGCAGTACTTC.

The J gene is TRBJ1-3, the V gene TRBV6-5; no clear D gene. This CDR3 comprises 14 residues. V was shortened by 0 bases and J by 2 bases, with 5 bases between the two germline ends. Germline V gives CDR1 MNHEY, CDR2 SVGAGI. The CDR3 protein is CASSYSSTGNTIYF. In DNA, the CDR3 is TGTGCCAGCAGTTACTCGAGTACTGGAAACACCATATATTTT.

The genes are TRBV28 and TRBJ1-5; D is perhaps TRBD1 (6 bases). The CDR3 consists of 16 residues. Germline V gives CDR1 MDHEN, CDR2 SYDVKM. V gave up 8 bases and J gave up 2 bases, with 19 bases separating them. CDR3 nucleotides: TGTGCCAGCCTTGTCGGGGGCCAAGTAGGCAATCAGCCCCAGCATTTT. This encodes CASLVGGQVGNQPQHF.

This chain's CDR3 is CASSQLRMDTEAFF. CDR3 in DNA: TGTGCCAGCAGCCAACTCCGGATGGACACTGAAGCTTTCTTT. This chain joins TRBV14 and TRBJ1-1; D is ambiguous. CDR1 SGHDN and CDR2 FVKESK come from the germline V gene. The CDR3 extends over 14 amino acids. V was cut by 2 bases and J by 3 bases, with 10 bases left in between.

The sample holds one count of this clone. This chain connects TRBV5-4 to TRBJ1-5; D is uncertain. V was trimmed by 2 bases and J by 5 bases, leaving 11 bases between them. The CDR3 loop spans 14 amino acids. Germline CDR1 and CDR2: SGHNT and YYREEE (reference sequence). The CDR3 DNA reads TGTGCCAGCAGCTTATACGGGGTTGATCAGCCCCAGCATTTT. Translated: CASSLYGVDQPQHF.

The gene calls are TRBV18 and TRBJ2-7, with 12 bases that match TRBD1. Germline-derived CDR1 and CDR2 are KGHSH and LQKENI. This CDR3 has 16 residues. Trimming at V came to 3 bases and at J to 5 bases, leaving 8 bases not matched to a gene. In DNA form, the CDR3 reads TGTGCCAGCTCACCGGGGGGACAGGGGGCGGTCCACGAGCAGTACTTC. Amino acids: CASSPGGQGAVHEQYF.

CDR3 region: CASSLLAGGKTYEQYF. The CDR3 DNA follows: TGCGCCAGCAGCTTACTAGCGGGAGGGAAAACATACGAGCAGTACTTC. The chain employs TRBV5-1 and TRBJ2-7; 13 bases are shared with TRBD2. CDR1 SGHRS and CDR2 YFSETQ come from the germline V gene. This CDR3 has 16 residues. V lost 2 bases, J lost 4 bases, and 6 bases stayed unmatched.

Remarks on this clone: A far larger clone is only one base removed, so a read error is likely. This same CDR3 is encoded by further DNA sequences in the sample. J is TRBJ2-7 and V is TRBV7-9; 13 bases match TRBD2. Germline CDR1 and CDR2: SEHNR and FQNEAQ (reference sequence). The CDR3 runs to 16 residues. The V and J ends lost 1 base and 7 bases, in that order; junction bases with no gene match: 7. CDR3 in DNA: TGTGCCAGCAGCTTAGGGGGACTAGCGGGACAGTATGAGCAGTACTTC. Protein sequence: CASSLGGLAGQYEQYF.

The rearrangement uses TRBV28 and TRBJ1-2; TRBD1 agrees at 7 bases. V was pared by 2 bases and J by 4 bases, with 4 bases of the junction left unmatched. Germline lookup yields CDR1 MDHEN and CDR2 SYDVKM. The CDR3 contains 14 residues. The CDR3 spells CASSLLTGRYGYTF. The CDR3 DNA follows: TGTGCCAGCAGTTTACTGACAGGGCGCTATGGCTACACCTTC.

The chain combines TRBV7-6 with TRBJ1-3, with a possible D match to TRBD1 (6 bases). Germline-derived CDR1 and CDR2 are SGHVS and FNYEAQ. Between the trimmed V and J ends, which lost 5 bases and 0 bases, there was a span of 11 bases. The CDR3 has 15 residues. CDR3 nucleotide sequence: TGTGCCAGCAGCCCTGGACAGATCTCTGGAAACACCATATATTTT. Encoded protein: CASSPGQISGNTIYF.

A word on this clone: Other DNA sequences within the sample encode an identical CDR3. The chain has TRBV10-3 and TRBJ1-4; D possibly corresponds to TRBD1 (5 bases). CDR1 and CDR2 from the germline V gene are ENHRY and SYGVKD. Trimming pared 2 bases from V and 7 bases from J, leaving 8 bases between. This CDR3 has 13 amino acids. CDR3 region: CAISEGAGEKLFF. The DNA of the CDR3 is TGTGCCATCAGTGAGGGGGCCGGTGAAAAACTGTTTTTT.

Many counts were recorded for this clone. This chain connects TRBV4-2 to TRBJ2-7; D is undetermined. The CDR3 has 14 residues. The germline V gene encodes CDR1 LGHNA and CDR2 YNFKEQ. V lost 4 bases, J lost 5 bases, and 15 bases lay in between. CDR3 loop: CASSPPAPWDEQYF. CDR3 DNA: TGTGCCAGCAGCCCCCCCGCCCCGTGGGACGAGCAGTACTTC.

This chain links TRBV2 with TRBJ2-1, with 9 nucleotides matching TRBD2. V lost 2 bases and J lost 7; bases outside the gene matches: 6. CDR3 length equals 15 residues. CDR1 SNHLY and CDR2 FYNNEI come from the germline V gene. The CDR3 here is CASSETAGGGNEQFF. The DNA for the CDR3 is TGTGCCAGCAGTGAAACAGCGGGAGGTGGTAATGAGCAGTTCTTC. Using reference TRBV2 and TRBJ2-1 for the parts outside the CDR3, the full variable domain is EPEVTQTPSHQVTQMGQEVILRCVPISNHLYFYWYRQILGQKVEFLVSFYNNEISEKSEIFDDQFSVERPDGSNFTLKIRSTKLEDSAMYFCASSETAGGGNEQFFGPGTRLTVL.

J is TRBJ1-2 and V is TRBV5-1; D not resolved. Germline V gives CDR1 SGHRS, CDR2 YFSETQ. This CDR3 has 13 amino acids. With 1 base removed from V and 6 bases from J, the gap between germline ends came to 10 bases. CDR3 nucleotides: TGCGCCAGCAGCTTGAAAGGCCATCATGGCTACACCTTC. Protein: CASSLKGHHGYTF.

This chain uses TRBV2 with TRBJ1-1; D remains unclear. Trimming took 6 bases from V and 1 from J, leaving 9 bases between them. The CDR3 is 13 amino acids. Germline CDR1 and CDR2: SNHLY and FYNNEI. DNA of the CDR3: TGTGCCAGCAGGGTTGCAGCGAACACTGAAGCTTTCTTT. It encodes CASRVAANTEAFF.

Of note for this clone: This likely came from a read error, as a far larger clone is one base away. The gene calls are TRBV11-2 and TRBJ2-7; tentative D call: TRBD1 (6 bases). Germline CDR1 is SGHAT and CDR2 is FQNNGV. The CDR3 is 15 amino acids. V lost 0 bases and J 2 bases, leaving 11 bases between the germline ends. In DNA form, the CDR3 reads TGTGCCAGCAGCTTAGATTCGGACAGCACCTACGAGCAGTACTTC. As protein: CASSLDSDSTYEQYF.

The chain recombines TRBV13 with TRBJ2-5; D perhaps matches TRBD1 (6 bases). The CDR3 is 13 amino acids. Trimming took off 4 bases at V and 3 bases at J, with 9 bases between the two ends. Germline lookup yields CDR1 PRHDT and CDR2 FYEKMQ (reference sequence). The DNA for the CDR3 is TGTGCCAGCAGCTCCAGGGGAGAAGAGACCCAGTACTTC. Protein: CASSSRGEETQYF. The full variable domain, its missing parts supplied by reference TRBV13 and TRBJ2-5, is AAGVIQSPRHLIKEKRETATLKCYPIPRHDTVYWYQQGPGQDPQFLISFYEKMQSDKGSIPDRFSAQQFSDYHSELNMSSLELGDSALYFCASSSRGEETQYFGPGTRLLVL.

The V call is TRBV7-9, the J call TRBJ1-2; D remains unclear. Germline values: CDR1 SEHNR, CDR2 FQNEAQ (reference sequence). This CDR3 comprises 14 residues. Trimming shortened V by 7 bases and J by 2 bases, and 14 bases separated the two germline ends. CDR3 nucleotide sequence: TGTGCCAGCACCTTTTTGACACCAAACTATGGCTACACCTTC. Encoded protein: CASTFLTPNYGYTF.